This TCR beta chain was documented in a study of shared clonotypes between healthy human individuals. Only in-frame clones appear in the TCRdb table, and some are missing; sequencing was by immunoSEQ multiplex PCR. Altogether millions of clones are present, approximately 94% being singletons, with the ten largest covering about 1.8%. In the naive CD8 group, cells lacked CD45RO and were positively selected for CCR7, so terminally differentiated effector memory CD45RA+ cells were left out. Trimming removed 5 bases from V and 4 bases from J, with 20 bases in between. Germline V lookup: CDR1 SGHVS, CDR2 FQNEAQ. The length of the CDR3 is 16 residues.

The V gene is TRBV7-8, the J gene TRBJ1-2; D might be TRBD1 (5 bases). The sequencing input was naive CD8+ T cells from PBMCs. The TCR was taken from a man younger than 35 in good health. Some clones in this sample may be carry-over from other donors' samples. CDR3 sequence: CASSLMWLAGRYGYTF. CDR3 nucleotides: TGTGCCAGCAGCCTAATGTGGCTGGCAGGGCGCTATGGCTACACCTTC.